The clone carrying this TCR beta chain has more than one count but fewer than ten. The antigen is not known. One entry per CDR3 protein, called by TCRdb with MiXCR from the 5' RACE reads. Among 150,000 to 200,000 distinct CDR3 sequences listed, 9.3% were seen once. This specimen comes from a study of T cells after yellow fever vaccination. Study details: Some fractions had low cell numbers, and these were prepared with SMART-Seq v4 Ultra Low Input.

Germline CDR1 reads ENHRY; CDR2 reads SYGVKD. This CDR3 is built from 13 residues. Trimming took 7 bases from V and 3 from J, leaving 12 bases between them. Study conclusions and caveats: Post-booster repertoires again held most primary-vaccination clones (approximately 96% CD4, roughly 88% CD8). A minor fraction of clonotypes spanned both CD4 and CD8 compartments.

Sequences were derived from CD8+ T cells sorted from PBMCs, sampled 45 days after the yellow fever booster vaccination. The rearrangement uses TRBV10-3 and TRBJ2-5, with D perhaps matching TRBD2 (6 bases). This receptor was identified in a man younger than 35 who received the YFV17D yellow fever vaccine. The CDR3 DNA sequence: TGTGCCATCAAGGCGGGAAGCGAAGAGACCCAGTACTTC. This translates into CAIKAGSEETQYF.